This passage covers 23 T cell receptor beta chains from one sample sequenced in a study of CD8+CD57+ T cells in acquired aplastic anemia. It was genomic DNA that served as the template for profiling TCR beta VDJ and CDR3. TCRdb independently ran MiXCR on the reads; one entry per CDR3 protein. The table records approximately 81,000 distinct CDR3 sequences, around 42% of them present only once. Source material: sorted CD4+, CD8+, or CD8+CD57+ T cells (not recorded which) from PBMCs. The receptor source for this set is a human donor in good health, serving as a control.

Concerning this clonotype: A much larger clone sits a single nucleotide away, making a read error possible. No conserved phenylalanine or tryptophan ends this CDR3, so it is likely a read error. The J gene is TRBJ2-1, the V gene TRBV7-9; TRBD2 matches 10 bases. CDR1 is SEHNR and CDR2 is FQNEAQ in the germline V gene (reference sequence). V was clipped by 5 bases and J by 9 bases; unmatched bases: 4. CDR3 length: 13 amino acids. The CDR3 DNA follows: TGTGCCAGCAGCCCTAGCGGGAGTAGTGAGCAGTTCCTC. Translation gives CASSPSGSSEQFL.

This clonotype was recorded at least ten times. The chain is built from TRBV27 and TRBJ2-7; D perhaps matches TRBD2 (6 bases). Germline V lookup: CDR1 MNHEY, CDR2 SMNVEV (reference sequence). Trimming took off 6 bases at V and 5 bases at J, with 17 bases between the two ends. The CDR3 extends over 14 amino acids. CDR3 region: CASRPGLPQNEQYF. The CDR3 DNA reads TGTGCCAGCAGGCCGGGACTCCCCCAAAACGAGCAGTACTTC.

This clonotype has ten or more counts. The chain has TRBV9 and TRBJ1-5; a possible D gene is TRBD1 (6 bases). Trimming cost V 3 bases and J 6 bases, with 13 bases left between them. This CDR3 comprises 14 residues. The germline gives CDR1 SGDLS, CDR2 YYNGEE. The CDR3 DNA sequence: TGTGCCAGCAGCGAGACAGGTGCGGGTCAGCCCCAGCATTTT. As protein: CASSETGAGQPQHF.

The gene calls are TRBV25-1 and TRBJ1-2; no clear D. Trimming removed 5 bases from V and 3 bases from J, with 16 bases in between. The CDR3 is 15 residues long. CDR1 and CDR2 (germline): MGHDK, SYGVNS. CDR3: CASSIRTPAHYGYTF. The CDR3 bases are TGTGCCAGCAGTATTCGGACCCCGGCCCACTATGGCTACACCTTC.

This clonotype was seen a handful of times. The chain links TRBV20-1 to TRBJ1-2; perhaps TRBD1 as D (5 bases). The CDR3 consists of 16 residues. Between the trimmed V and J ends, which lost 0 bases and 1 base, there was a span of 15 bases. CDR1 and CDR2 (germline): DFQATT, SNEGSKA (reference sequence). CDR3 nucleotides: TGCAGTGCTAGAGACGCTGGACAAGCGTATAACTATGGCTACACCTTC. Translated: CSARDAGQAYNYGYTF.

This clonotype was recorded at least ten times. This chain links TRBV7-9 with TRBJ1-1; D uncertain. Germline V gene lookup returns CDR1 SEHNR and CDR2 FQNEAQ (reference sequence). CDR3 length equals 17 residues. V was shortened by 4 bases and J by 1 base, with 19 bases between the two germline ends. CDR3 sequence: CASSSTLARVRNTEAFF. The DNA for the CDR3 is TGTGCCAGCAGCTCAACCCTCGCGAGGGTCCGGAACACTGAAGCTTTCTTT.

The chain recombines TRBV7-2 with TRBJ2-5; D is undetermined. Germline CDR1 and CDR2: SGHTA and FQGNSA. Trimming left V 6 bases short and J 3 bases short, with 11 bases between. The CDR3 sequence is 13 residues long. The CDR3 DNA is TGTGCCAGCAGTTCGCCCTTGGAAGAGACCCAGTACTTC. Amino acids: CASSSPLEETQYF.

Notes on this clonotype: As the CDR3 is not closed by the conserved phenylalanine or tryptophan, this likely results from a read error. The V call is TRBV29-1, the J call TRBJ2-3; 9 nucleotides match TRBD1. The germline V gene has CDR1 SQVTM and CDR2 ANQGSEA. This CDR3 is 15 amino acids long. V dropped 6 bases and J dropped 3; count of bases not matched to a gene: 10. Written as DNA, the CDR3 is TGCAGCGTCGTCGTTACAGGGGGCATTACAGATACGCAGTATCTT. It is translated as CSVVVTGGITDTQYL.

A note on this clonotype: Germline is not matched at one junction end, which may reflect a read error. This chain joins TRBV4-1 and TRBJ2-1; weak D call: TRBD2 (6 bases). CDR1 and CDR2 (germline): MGHRA, YSYEKL. The CDR3 has 13 amino acids. CDR3 coding DNA: TGCACCAGCAGCCAAATGGAGGGGACTGAGCAGTTCTTC. Translated: CTSSQMEGTEQFF.

About this clonotype: A read error may explain this, as a much larger clone is one base away. The chain couples TRBV20-1 to TRBJ1-2, with a possible D match to TRBD1 (6 bases). Per germline, CDR1 DFQATT and CDR2 SNEGSKA (reference sequence). There are 11 residues in the CDR3. DNA for the CDR3: TGCGGTGCTAGGGCAGGGGTTGGCTACACCTTC. As protein: CGARAGVGYTF.

This clonotype has only a few counts. This chain joins TRBV7-3 and TRBJ2-7, with 7 bases matching TRBD1. Germline lookup yields CDR1 SGHTA and CDR2 FQGTGA. Trimming took 0 bases from V and 3 from J; bases not matched to a gene: 5. The CDR3 extends over 15 amino acids. This CDR3 is CASSLTGGSIYEQYF. The CDR3 bases are TGTGCCAGCAGCTTAACAGGGGGCTCCATCTACGAGCAGTACTTC.

This chain uses TRBV7-8 with TRBJ1-2; D unclear. Trimming shortened V by 9 bases and J by 5 bases, and 13 bases separated the two germline ends. Germline V gives CDR1 SGHVS, CDR2 FQNEAQ. The CDR3 is made up of 12 amino acids. The chain's CDR3 is CARTAVAYGYTF. For the CDR3, the DNA is TGTGCCAGGACTGCGGTAGCTTATGGCTACACCTTC. Full variable domain (outside the CDR3, taken from reference TRBV7-8 and TRBJ1-2): GAGVSQSPRYKVAKRGQDVALRCDPISGHVSLFWYQQALGQGPEFLTYFQNEAQLDKSGLPSDRFFAERPEGSVSTLKIQRTQQEDSAVYLCARTAVAYGYTFGSGTRLTVV.

This chain joins TRBV2 and TRBJ2-3; 7 nucleotides line up with TRBD1. Germline V gene data show CDR1 as SNHLY and CDR2 as FYNNEI. CDR3 size: 14 residues. Trimming cost V 7 bases and J 6 bases; bases outside gene matches: 10. CDR3 sequence: CASMGTATSDTQYF. The CDR3, as DNA: TGTGCCAGCATGGGGACAGCCACCTCGGATACGCAGTATTTT.

This rearrangement joins TRBV6-5 to TRBJ2-7; D gene ambiguous. The CDR3 is 17 amino acids. Germline V gene data show CDR1 as MNHEY and CDR2 as SVGAGI. The V end was cut by 0 bases, the J end by 3 bases, with 18 bases between. The CDR3 loop reads CASSYSSEPSLLYEQYF. Written as DNA, the CDR3 is TGTGCCAGCAGTTACTCCTCGGAGCCCAGCCTACTCTACGAGCAGTACTTC.

This clonotype was seen a single time. With a much larger clone just one base away, this may be a read error. The V call is TRBV14, the J call TRBJ2-1; unclear D gene. Germline CDR1 SGHDN, CDR2 FVKESK. The CDR3 runs to 16 residues. CDR3 amino acids: CARSQEWFPPYNEQFF. The CDR3 DNA is TGTGCCAGAAGCCAAGAATGGTTCCCCCCTTACAATGAGCAGTTCTTC.

Many counts were recorded for this clonotype. The chain employs TRBV9 and TRBJ2-6; TRBD2 might be the D (6 bases). Trimming stripped 3 bases from V and 0 bases from J, with 13 bases between. The CDR3 extends over 17 amino acids. Per the germline V gene, CDR1 is SGDLS and CDR2 is YYNGEE. The CDR3 DNA reads TGTGCCAGCAGCGGATCGGGACTGAGCTCTGGGGCCAACGTCCTGACTTTC. It specifies CASSGSGLSSGANVLTF.

The rearrangement joins TRBV25-1 to TRBJ2-1, with 8 bases that match TRBD2. Germline V gene lookup returns CDR1 MGHDK and CDR2 SYGVNS. J lost 6 bases, V lost 6 bases, and 10 bases had no gene match. The CDR3 loop spans 15 amino acids. The CDR3 bases are TGTGCCAGCAGCGCCGGGGGGGGGGGAGGCAATGAGCAGTTCTTC. Translating gives CASSAGGGGGNEQFF.

This clonotype appeared a few times. The genes are TRBV25-1 and TRBJ1-1; D gene unclear. CDR1 is MGHDK, CDR2 SYGVNS, per germline. With 3 bases removed from V and 8 bases from J, the gap between germline ends came to 7 bases. The CDR3 totals 11 residues. This CDR3 reads CASSEVAEAFF. For the CDR3, the DNA is TGTGCCAGCAGTGAGGTGGCGGAAGCTTTCTTT.

Turning to this clonotype: Germline is not matched at one junction end, which may reflect a read error. CDR3 protein: CGAPGRGRRNEQFF. As DNA, the CDR3 is TGCGGTGCTCCCGGCAGGGGGCGTCGGAATGAGCAGTTCTTC. This chain joins TRBV20-1 and TRBJ2-1; TRBD1 matches 8 bases. Per the germline V gene, CDR1 is DFQATT and CDR2 is SNEGSKA (reference sequence). The CDR3 totals 14 residues.

This clonotype was seen at least ten times. The rearrangement uses TRBV7-8 and TRBJ2-7; TRBD1 agrees at 7 bases. The junction had 7 bases not matched to a gene; V was cut back by 5 bases and J by 3 bases. Germline loops: CDR1 SGHVS, CDR2 FQNEAQ. The CDR3 is 14 residues long. CDR3 sequence (DNA): TGTGCCAGCAGCGCACCGGGACAGTTCTACGAGCAGTACTTC. This codes for CASSAPGQFYEQYF. The whole variable domain, filled in from reference TRBV7-8 and TRBJ2-7, reads GAGVSQSPRYKVAKRGQDVALRCDPISGHVSLFWYQQALGQGPEFLTYFQNEAQLDKSGLPSDRFFAERPEGSVSTLKIQRTQQEDSAVYLCASSAPGQFYEQYFGPGTRLTVT.

V gene TRBV29-1 combines with J gene TRBJ1-4; maybe TRBD1 (6 bases). The CDR3 spans 14 residues. Trimming left V 0 bases short and J 8 bases short, with 13 bases between. Per germline, CDR1 SQVTM and CDR2 ANQGSEA. CDR3 residues: CSVEETSGGEKLFF. DNA for the CDR3: TGCAGCGTTGAAGAAACGTCCGGGGGCGAAAAACTGTTTTTT. Complete variable domain (other parts from reference TRBV29-1 and TRBJ1-4): SAVISQKPSRDICQRGTSLTIQCQVDSQVTMMFWYRQQPGQSLTLIATANQGSEATYESGFVIDKFPISRPNLTFSTLTVSNMSPEDSSIYLCSVEETSGGEKLFFGSGTQLSVL.

The chain has TRBV29-1 and TRBJ2-3, with D unresolved. Between the trimmed V and J ends, which lost 7 bases and 2 bases, there was a span of 13 bases. The CDR3 has 13 residues. The germline CDR1 and CDR2 sequences are SQVTM and ANQGSEA. CDR3 protein: CSGYRGPTDTQYF. CDR3 nucleotides: TGCAGCGGGTATAGAGGACCCACAGATACGCAGTATTTT.

The chain employs TRBV2 and TRBJ1-2; 7 nucleotides agree with TRBD1. CDR1 and CDR2 (germline): SNHLY, FYNNEI. V was clipped by 1 base and J by 7 bases; unmatched bases: 9. This CDR3 has 15 residues. In DNA form, the CDR3 reads TGTGCCAGCAGTGAAGGGACAGGAGTAGTAGGTGGCTACACCTTC. Protein sequence: CASSEGTGVVGGYTF.